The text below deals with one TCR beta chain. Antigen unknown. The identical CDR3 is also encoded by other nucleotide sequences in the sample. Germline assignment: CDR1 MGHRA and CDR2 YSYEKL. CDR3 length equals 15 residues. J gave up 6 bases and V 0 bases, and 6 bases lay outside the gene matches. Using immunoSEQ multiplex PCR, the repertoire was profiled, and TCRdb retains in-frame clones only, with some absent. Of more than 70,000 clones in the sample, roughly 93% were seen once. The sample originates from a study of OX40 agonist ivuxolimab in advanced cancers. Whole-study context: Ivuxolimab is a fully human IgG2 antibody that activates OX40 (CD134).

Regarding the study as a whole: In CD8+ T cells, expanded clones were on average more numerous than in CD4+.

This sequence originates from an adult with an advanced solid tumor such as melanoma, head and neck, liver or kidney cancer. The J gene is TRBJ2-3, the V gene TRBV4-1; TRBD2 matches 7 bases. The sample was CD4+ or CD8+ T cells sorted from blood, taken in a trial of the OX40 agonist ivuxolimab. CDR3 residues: CASSQDYGLVDTQYF. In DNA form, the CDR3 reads TGCGCCAGCAGCCAAGATTATGGACTAGTCGATACGCAGTATTTT.